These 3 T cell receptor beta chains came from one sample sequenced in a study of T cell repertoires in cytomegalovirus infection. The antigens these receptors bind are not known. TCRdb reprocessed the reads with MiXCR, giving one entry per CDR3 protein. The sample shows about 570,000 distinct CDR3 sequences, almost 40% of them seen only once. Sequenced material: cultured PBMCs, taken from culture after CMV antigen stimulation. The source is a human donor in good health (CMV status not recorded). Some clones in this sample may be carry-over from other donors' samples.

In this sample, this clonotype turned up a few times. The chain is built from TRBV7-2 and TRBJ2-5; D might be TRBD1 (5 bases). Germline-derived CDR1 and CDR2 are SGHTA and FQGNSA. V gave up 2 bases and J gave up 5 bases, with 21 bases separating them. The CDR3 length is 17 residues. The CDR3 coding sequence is TGTGCCAGCAGCTTAATGGCCCCCCAGACTTCAGGGGAGACCCAGTACTTC. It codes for CASSLMAPQTSGETQYF.

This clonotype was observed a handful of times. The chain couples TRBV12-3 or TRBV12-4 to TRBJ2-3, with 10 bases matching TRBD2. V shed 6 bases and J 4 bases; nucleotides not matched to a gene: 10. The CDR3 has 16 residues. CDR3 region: CASSRLAGAPSDTQYF. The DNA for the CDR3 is TGTGCCAGCAGCCGTCTAGCGGGGGCCCCGTCAGATACGCAGTATTTT.

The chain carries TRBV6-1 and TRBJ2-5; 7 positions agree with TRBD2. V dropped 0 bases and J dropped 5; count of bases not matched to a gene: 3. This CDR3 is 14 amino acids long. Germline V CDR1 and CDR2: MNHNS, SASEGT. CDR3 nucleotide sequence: TGTGCCAGCAGTGAAGCGGGGGGGTGGGAGACCCAGTACTTC. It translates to CASSEAGGWETQYF.